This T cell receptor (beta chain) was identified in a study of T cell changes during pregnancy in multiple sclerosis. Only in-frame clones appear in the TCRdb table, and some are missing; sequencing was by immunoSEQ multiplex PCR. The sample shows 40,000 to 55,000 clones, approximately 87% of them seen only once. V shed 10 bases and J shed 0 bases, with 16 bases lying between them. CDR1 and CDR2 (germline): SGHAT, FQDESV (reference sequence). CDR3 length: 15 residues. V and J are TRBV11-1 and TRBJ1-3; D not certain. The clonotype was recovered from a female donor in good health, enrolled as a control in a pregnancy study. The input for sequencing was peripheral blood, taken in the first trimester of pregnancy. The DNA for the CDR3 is TGTGCCACCAACCCCCGAGCCGGCTCTGGAAACACCATATATTTT. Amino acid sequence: CATNPRAGSGNTIYF.